This TCR beta chain was observed in a study of shared clonotypes between healthy human individuals. The CDR3 contains 14 residues. Looked up from germline, CDR1 is MNHNY and CDR2 is SVGAGI (reference sequence). Trimming stripped 5 bases from V and 5 bases from J, with 15 bases between. A single count supports this clone. The data were produced by immunoSEQ multiplex PCR, yet TCRdb's version contains in-frame clones alone and is incomplete. Here the sample spans roughly 700,000 clones, approximately 79% being singletons. V usage is TRBV6-6 and J usage is TRBJ2-5; D may match TRBD1 or TRBD2 (5 bases each). This TCR was sampled from a woman in her 30s in good health. Sequencing was performed on memory CD4+ T cells sorted from blood. Sample subset: CD45RA-negative fraction. The CDR3, as DNA: TGTGCCAGCAGTCGACCGGGACCTTCGGAGACCCAGTACTTC. As protein: CASSRPGPSETQYF.